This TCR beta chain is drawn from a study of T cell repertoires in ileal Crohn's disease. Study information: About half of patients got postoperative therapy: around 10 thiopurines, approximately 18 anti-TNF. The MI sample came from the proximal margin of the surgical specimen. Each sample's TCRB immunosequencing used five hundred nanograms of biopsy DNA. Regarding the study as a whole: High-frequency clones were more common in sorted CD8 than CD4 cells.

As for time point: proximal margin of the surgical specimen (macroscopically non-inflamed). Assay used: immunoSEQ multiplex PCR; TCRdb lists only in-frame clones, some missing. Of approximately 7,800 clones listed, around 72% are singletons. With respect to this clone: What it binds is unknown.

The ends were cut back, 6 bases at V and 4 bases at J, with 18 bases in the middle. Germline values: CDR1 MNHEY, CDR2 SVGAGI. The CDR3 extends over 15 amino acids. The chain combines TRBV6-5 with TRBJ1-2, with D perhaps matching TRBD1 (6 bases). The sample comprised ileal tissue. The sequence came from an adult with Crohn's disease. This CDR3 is CASRPNPDRSYGYTF. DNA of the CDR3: TGTGCCAGCAGACCCAACCCTGACAGGTCCTATGGCTACACCTTC.